These 15 T cell receptor beta chains originate from one sample sequenced in a study of CD8+ T cells in alopecia areata. After isolation, RNA underwent reverse transcription to generate cDNA as the sequencing template. The repertoire was sequenced with immunoSEQ multiplex PCR; TCRdb's copy has only in-frame clones and lacks some. The sample lists 120,000 to 150,000 clones; more than 55% were seen once. Sequenced input: CD8+ T cells sorted from blood. The origin of the receptors is a human donor in good health.

This chain joins TRBV5-1 and TRBJ2-7, with TRBD2 matching over 11 bases. This CDR3 region has 14 residues. Germline-derived CDR1 and CDR2 are SGHRS and YFSETQ. Unmatched junction bases numbered 2, after V lost 0 bases and J lost 6 bases. CDR3 in amino acids: CASSLVTSGIEQYF. The DNA for the CDR3 is TGCGCCAGCAGCTTGGTGACTAGCGGGATCGAGCAGTACTTC. Using reference TRBV5-1 and TRBJ2-7 for the parts outside the CDR3, the full variable domain is KAGVTQTPRYLIKTRGQQVTLSCSPISGHRSVSWYQQTPGQGLQFLFEYFSETQRNKGNFPGRFSGRQFSNSRSEMNVSTLELGDSALYLCASSLVTSGIEQYFGPGTRLTVT.

This clone was detected only a few times. The gene calls are TRBV30 and TRBJ2-5; D not certain. The J call is uncertain, as TRBJ2-7 better fits the DNA end. The CDR3 is 13 amino acids. Germline loops: CDR1 GTSNPN, CDR2 SVGIG (reference sequence). The CDR3 here is CAWSGKFSYEQYF. The CDR3 coding sequence is TGTGCCTGGAGTGGAAAGTTCTCCTACGAGCAGTACTTC.

The chain links TRBV5-4 to TRBJ2-3; 9 positions agree with TRBD2. Germline assignment: CDR1 SGHNT and CDR2 YYREEE (reference sequence). The CDR3 runs to 15 residues. Trimming cost V 2 bases and J 2 bases; bases outside gene matches: 3. The CDR3 spells CASSFSGSITDTQYF. DNA for the CDR3: TGTGCCAGCAGCTTTAGCGGGAGTATCACAGATACGCAGTATTTT.

The chain joins TRBV11-2 to TRBJ2-6; unclear D gene. V was clipped by 5 bases and J by 0 bases, with 5 bases between them. The germline gives CDR1 SGHAT, CDR2 FQNNGV. The CDR3 loop spans 14 amino acids. Written as DNA, the CDR3 is TGTGCCAGCAGCGAATACTCTGGGGCCAACGTCCTGACTTTC. As protein: CASSEYSGANVLTF.

V is TRBV27 and J is TRBJ2-6, with a tentative D call TRBD1 (6 bases). Between the trimmed V and J ends, which lost 6 bases and 1 base, there was a span of 10 bases. This CDR3 is built from 15 residues. Looked up from germline, CDR1 is MNHEY and CDR2 is SMNVEV (reference sequence). CDR3 in DNA: TGTGCCAGCAGACCACAGGGTTCTGGGGCCAACGTCCTGACTTTC. This codes for CASRPQGSGANVLTF.

The chain combines TRBV27 with TRBJ1-2, with D perhaps TRBD1 (5 bases). V was clipped by 6 bases and J by 6 bases, with 11 bases between them. This CDR3 has 12 amino acids. The germline V gene encodes CDR1 MNHEY and CDR2 SMNVEV (reference sequence). The CDR3 DNA reads as TGTGCCAGCAGACGGGGACTAGATGGCTACACCTTC. It translates to CASRRGLDGYTF.

V and J are TRBV19 and TRBJ2-4; D is possibly TRBD1 (6 bases). V gave up 8 bases and J gave up 0 bases, with 14 bases separating them. The CDR3 spans 15 residues. Germline V gene sequence: CDR1 LNHDA, CDR2 SQIVND (reference sequence). CDR3 bases: TGTGCCAGTCAACAGGGTGGCTTAGCCAAAAACATTCAGTACTTC. This translates into CASQQGGLAKNIQYF.

J is TRBJ1-2 and V is TRBV29-1, with TRBD1 matching over 7 bases. The CDR3 sequence is 12 residues long. Germline loops: CDR1 SQVTM, CDR2 ANQGSEA. Unmatched junction bases numbered 10, after V lost 7 bases and J lost 8 bases. The CDR3 DNA reads as TGCAGCGCCACAGACAGGGCACGAGGCTACACCTTC. Protein product: CSATDRARGYTF.

Ten or more counts support this clone. The chain links TRBV27 to TRBJ2-7, with 11 bases matching TRBD1. This CDR3 comprises 14 residues. Per germline, CDR1 MNHEY and CDR2 SMNVEV (reference sequence). J was trimmed by 5 bases and V by 5 bases; bases with no gene match: 5. CDR3 nucleotides: TGTGCCAGCAGTCGGGACAGGGGGACGGACGAGCAGTACTTC. Protein sequence: CASSRDRGTDEQYF.

Regarding this clone: This sample includes further DNA sequences coding for the same CDR3. The rearrangement uses TRBV29-1 and TRBJ2-2, with TRBD1 as a possible D gene (6 bases). V was trimmed by 4 bases and J by 6 bases, leaving 9 bases between them. CDR1 is SQVTM and CDR2 is ANQGSEA in the germline V gene. The CDR3 contains 12 residues. Here the CDR3 reads CSVAEGAGELFF. CDR3 DNA: TGCAGCGTTGCCGAGGGGGCCGGGGAGCTGTTTTTT.

The genes are TRBV25-1 and TRBJ2-6; 9 nucleotides align to TRBD1. Germline-derived CDR1 and CDR2 are MGHDK and SYGVNS. V dropped 3 bases and J dropped 1; count of bases not matched to a gene: 1. The CDR3 is made up of 16 amino acids. The CDR3 protein is CASSEDRGSGANVLTF. The DNA of the CDR3 is TGTGCCAGCAGTGAGGACAGGGGATCTGGGGCCAACGTCCTGACTTTC. Variable domain in full (rest from reference TRBV25-1 and TRBJ2-6): EADIYQTPRYLVIGTGKKITLECSQTMGHDKMYWYQQDPGMELHLIHYSYGVNSTEKGDLSSESTVSRIRTEHFPLTLESARPSHTSQYLCASSEDRGSGANVLTFGAGSRLTVL.

Only a few counts were recorded for this clone. J is TRBJ2-5 and V is TRBV7-9; tentatively, D is TRBD2 (5 bases). The CDR3 is made up of 15 amino acids. Germline loops: CDR1 SEHNR, CDR2 FQNEAQ (reference sequence). The V end lost 5 bases, the J end lost 1 base, and 14 bases lay between the germline ends. This chain's CDR3 is CASSPRTRFQETQYF. CDR3 DNA: TGTGCCAGCAGCCCAAGAACTAGGTTCCAAGAGACCCAGTACTTC.

The genes are TRBV9 and TRBJ1-3; tentatively, D is TRBD1 (6 bases). The CDR3 length is 15 residues. The germline CDR1 and CDR2 sequences are SGDLS and YYNGEE. V gave up 4 bases and J gave up 0 bases, with 11 bases separating them. CDR3 bases: TGTGCCAGCAGCCTTGACAGGAACTCTGGAAACACCATATATTTT. Residues: CASSLDRNSGNTIYF.

The gene calls are TRBV29-1 and TRBJ2-1; 8 nucleotides line up with TRBD2. The CDR3 has 15 residues. J gave up 4 bases and V 3 bases, and 8 bases lay outside the gene matches. Per germline, CDR1 SQVTM and CDR2 ANQGSEA. CDR3 loop: CSVDRYSGAYNEQFF. The DNA of the CDR3 is TGCAGCGTTGACCGATATAGCGGGGCGTACAATGAGCAGTTCTTC.

This chain connects TRBV25-1 to TRBJ1-1; D perhaps matches TRBD1 (5 bases). The CDR3 is made up of 14 amino acids. CDR1 is MGHDK and CDR2 is SYGVNS in the germline V gene. V dropped 7 bases and J dropped 7 bases, with 19 bases sitting between them. The CDR3 coding sequence is TGTGCCAGCACCCGGACATTGGACCGCGATGAAGCTTTCTTT. Translated: CASTRTLDRDEAFF. Supplemented by reference TRBV25-1 and TRBJ1-1, the full variable domain reads EADIYQTPRYLVIGTGKKITLECSQTMGHDKMYWYQQDPGMELHLIHYSYGVNSTEKGDLSSESTVSRIRTEHFPLTLESARPSHTSQYLCASTRTLDRDEAFFGQGTRLTVV.